The clone carrying this T cell receptor (beta chain) was counted between two and nine times. The TCR beta library used iRepertoire HTBI primers with Arm-PCR amplification of CDR3. TCRdb itself ran the multiplex PCR reads through MiXCR, one entry per CDR3 protein. The sample consists of roughly 530,000 distinct CDR3 sequences, about 15% of them appearing once. The data were taken from a study of regulatory T cells in long-lasting Graves disease. V shed 3 bases and J shed 2 bases, with 13 bases lying between them. Germline CDR1 and CDR2: KGHSH and LQKENI. This CDR3 region has 15 residues. Noted time point: newly diagnosed GD, antithyroid drugs for less than 3 months. There was RNA extracted from PBMCs, and the TCR library was made from it. Patients met American Thyroid Association criteria for Graves' disease. The same data also contributed to another study, on T cells in Graves' hyperthyroidism and ophthalmopathy.

The sequence derives from a woman aged 35 to 60 with Graves disease. This chain joins TRBV18 and TRBJ2-5, with D possibly TRBD2 on 5 matching bases. The sequencing used peripheral blood mononuclear cells (PBMCs), collected at new diagnosis, from a patient treated with antithyroid drugs. The CDR3 here is CASSPQSGSQETQYF. The CDR3 region has the DNA TGTGCCAGCTCACCGCAATCGGGGTCTCAAGAGACCCAGTACTTC. Drawing the rest from reference TRBV18 and TRBJ2-5, the complete variable domain is NAGVMQNPRHLVRRRGQEARLRCSPMKGHSHVYWYRQLPEEGLKFMVYLQKENIIDESGMPKERFSAEFPKEGPSILRIQQVVRGDSAAYFCASSPQSGSQETQYFGPGTRLLVL.